A selection of T cell receptor beta chains follows, all from one sample in a study of OX40 agonist ivuxolimab in advanced cancers. Only in-frame clones appear in the TCRdb table, and some are missing; sequencing was by immunoSEQ multiplex PCR. The data contain under 100,000 clones, roughly 92% of them singletons. Sequencing was performed on CD4+ or CD8+ T cells sorted from blood, taken in a trial of the OX40 agonist ivuxolimab. The origin of the receptors is an adult with an advanced solid tumor such as melanoma, head and neck, liver or kidney cancer. Each CDR3 is given with its conserved first and last residue. A D gene is named only where the DNA matches it firmly. The listing skips clone size in some rows; elsewhere it reads once, few, many or a size class.

v_gene,abundance,j_gene,d_gene,CDR3aa,CDR3nt
TRBV20-1,few,TRBJ1-1,NA,CSASFNTEAFF,TGCAGTGCTAGCTTTAACACTGAAGCTTTCTTT
TRBV9,once,TRBJ1-6,NA,CASSAGPIGGPGEYNSPLHF,TGTGCCAGCAGCGCGGGCCCCATTGGGGGCCCTGGTGAATATAATTCACCCCTCCACTTT
TRBV20-1,NA,TRBJ2-7,NA,CSAQQSYEQYF,TGCAGTGCTCAACAGAGCTACGAGCAGTACTTC
TRBV11-2,NA,TRBJ1-1,TRBD1,CASSFPGGSNTEAFF,TGTGCCAGCAGCTTCCCAGGGGGTTCGAACACTGAAGCTTTCTTT
TRBV30,NA,TRBJ1-4,TRBD1,CAWSVGQGNEKLFF,TGTGCCTGGAGTGTGGGACAGGGGAATGAAAAACTGTTTTTT
TRBV29-1,NA,TRBJ2-3,NA,CSVVGTRSTDTQYF,TGCAGCGTTGTTGGAACTAGAAGCACAGATACGCAGTATTTT
TRBV6-5,NA,TRBJ1-2,TRBD1,CASIPTGGYGYTF,TGTGCCAGCATCCCCACAGGGGGCTATGGCTACACCTTC
TRBV10-1,NA,TRBJ2-3,NA,CASIPGGDTQYF,TGCGCCAGCATCCCGGGTGGGGATACGCAGTATTTT
TRBV5-1,NA,TRBJ2-2,TRBD2,CASSLESRGASNTGELFF,TGCGCCAGCAGCTTGGAGTCGCGGGGGGCCTCGAACACCGGGGAGCTGTTTTTT
TRBV9,NA,TRBJ2-5,TRBD1,CASSAGTGVGTQYF,TGTGCCAGCAGCGCCGGGACAGGGGTGGGGACCCAGTACTTC
TRBV27,NA,TRBJ1-2,TRBD1,CASSLSDRDYYGYTF,TGTGCCAGCAGTTTATCGGACAGGGATTACTATGGCTACACCTTC
TRBV6-5,NA,TRBJ2-2,TRBD1,CASRRQGASGELFF,TGTGCCAGCAGGCGACAGGGGGCCTCCGGGGAGCTGTTTTTT
TRBV19,NA,TRBJ1-5,NA,CASSRRQLNQPQHF,TGTGCCAGTAGTAGACGACAGTTAAATCAGCCCCAGCATTTT
TRBV5-1,NA,TRBJ2-5,NA,CASSLDGGTQYF,TGCGCCAGCAGCTTGGATGGGGGGACCCAGTACTTC
TRBV6-5,NA,TRBJ1-5,TRBD1,CASSWTGGVDQPQHF,TGTGCCAGCAGTTGGACAGGGGGCGTCGATCAGCCCCAGCATTTT
TRBV14,NA,TRBJ2-5,NA,CASSPRAGSQETQYF,TGTGCCAGCAGCCCCCGGGCGGGGAGCCAAGAGACCCAGTACTTC
TRBV15,NA,TRBJ1-3,NA,CATSRAPASSTIYF,TGTGCCACCAGCAGAGCGCCGGCCTCGAGCACCATATATTTT
TRBV30,NA,TRBJ1-1,NA,CAVVAAGEAFF,TGTGCCGTTGTGGCCGCCGGTGAAGCTTTCTTT
TRBV6-1,NA,TRBJ1-2,TRBD1,CASNQGADYGYTF,TGTGCCAGCAATCAGGGGGCAGATTATGGCTACACCTTC
TRBV27,NA,TRBJ2-7,NA,CASSFRQGPYEQYF,TGTGCCAGCAGTTTTAGGCAGGGTCCCTACGAGCAGTACTTC
TRBV2,NA,TRBJ2-1,NA,CATDTGTQRNNEQFF,TGTGCCACCGATACCGGGACACAAAGAAACAATGAGCAGTTCTTC
TRBV7-9,NA,TRBJ2-2,NA,CASSFAGDTGELFF,TGTGCCAGCAGCTTCGCAGGGGACACCGGGGAGCTGTTTTTT
TRBV29-1,NA,TRBJ2-2,NA,CSVSPRDRPNTGELFF,TGCAGCGTCTCCCCTCGGGACCGACCGAACACCGGGGAGCTGTTTTTT
TRBV5-4,NA,TRBJ2-3,TRBD2,CASSSGGWGTSGRTDTQYF,TGTGCCAGCAGCTCCGGGGGTTGGGGGACTAGCGGGCGAACAGATACGCAGTATTTT
TRBV6-5,NA,TRBJ1-2,NA,CASSYSGGNYGYTF,TGTGCCAGCAGTTACTCGGGGGGAAACTATGGCTACACCTTC
TRBV5-1,few,TRBJ2-7,TRBD2,CASRQGLAGYEQYF,TGCGCCAGCAGGCAGGGTCTAGCGGGTTACGAGCAGTACTTC
TRBV7-3,NA,TRBJ1-1,NA,CASSLTPGGFEAFF,TGTGCCAGCAGCTTAACCCCCGGCGGGTTTGAAGCTTTCTTT
TRBV6-5,NA,TRBJ1-4,TRBD1,CASRLSGTGVEKLFF,TGTGCCAGCAGGTTGTCCGGGACAGGGGTTGAAAAACTGTTTTTT
TRBV7-6,NA,TRBJ2-5,NA,CASSATSQETQYF,TGTGCCAGCAGCGCCACATCGCAAGAGACCCAGTACTTC
TRBV7-6,NA,TRBJ1-2,NA,CASSLAEGGGYTF,TGTGCCAGCAGCTTAGCGGAGGGTGGGGGCTACACCTTC
TRBV27,NA,TRBJ2-7,TRBD1,CASSLSRIDRAGDEQYF,TGTGCCAGCAGTTTATCACGCATAGACAGGGCCGGGGACGAGCAGTACTTC
TRBV5-1,NA,TRBJ1-5,NA,CASSLQGNSNQPQHF,TGCGCCAGCAGCTTGCAAGGAAATAGCAATCAGCCCCAGCATTTT
TRBV27,NA,TRBJ1-5,NA,CASSLPGPGARGPNQPQHF,TGTGCCAGCAGTCTCCCCGGACCAGGGGCGAGGGGTCCTAATCAGCCCCAGCATTTT
TRBV12-5,NA,TRBJ1-3,TRBD1,CASARTGGGNTIYF,TGTGCTAGTGCCCGGACAGGGGGCGGAAACACCATATATTTT
TRBV28,NA,TRBJ1-2,NA,CASSLGRLYGYTF,TGTGCCAGCAGTTTAGGCAGACTCTATGGCTACACCTTC
TRBV11-3,NA,TRBJ1-1,NA,CASSLMSSEAFF,TGTGCCAGCAGCTTAATGAGTAGTGAAGCTTTCTTT
TRBV6-6,NA,TRBJ1-1,NA,CASSTGRVNTEAFF,TGTGCCAGCAGCACCGGAAGGGTGAACACTGAAGCTTTCTTT
TRBV18,NA,TRBJ1-2,NA,CASSLTGREDYGYTF,TGTGCCAGCTCACTAACAGGGAGAGAGGACTATGGCTACACCTTC
TRBV5-1,once,TRBJ2-5,TRBD2,CASSLAREEQYF,TGCGCCAGCAGCTTGGCACGGGAGGAGCAGTACTTC
TRBV18,NA,TRBJ2-3,TRBD1,CASSRDRGGTDTQYF,TGTGCCAGCTCACGTGACAGGGGCGGGACAGATACGCAGTATTTT
TRBV4-2,NA,TRBJ1-2,TRBD1,CASSQGGQGSGYTF,TGTGCCAGCAGCCAAGGGGGACAGGGGTCTGGCTACACCTTC
TRBV11-2,few,TRBJ2-5,NA,CASSFGGGQETQYF,TGTGCCAGCAGCTTCGGGGGCGGCCAAGAGACCCAGTACTTC
TRBV15,NA,TRBJ1-4,NA,CATSRDHWQGNEKLFF,TGTGCCACCAGCAGAGATCACTGGCAGGGAAATGAAAAACTGTTTTTT
TRBV11-2,NA,TRBJ2-5,NA,CASSLQETQYF,TGTGCCAGCAGCTTACAAGAGACCCAGTACTTC
TRBV27,NA,TRBJ2-2,NA,CASSLSPYRVEGPGELFF,TGTGCCAGCAGTTTATCGCCATACAGGGTGGAGGGACCCGGGGAGCTGTTTTTT
TRBV21-1,once,TRBJ2-3,NA,CASSKFRGADTQYF,TGTGCCAGCAGCAAATTTAGGGGGGCAGATACGCAGTATTTT
TRBV29-1,NA,TRBJ1-4,NA,CSVEVAGAYEKLFF,TGCAGCGTTGAGGTGGCAGGCGCTTATGAAAAACTGTTTTTT
TRBV9,NA,TRBJ2-3,NA,CASRGPWQGTDTQYF,TGTGCCAGCAGAGGCCCATGGCAGGGCACAGATACGCAGTATTTT
TRBV5-6,NA,TRBJ1-2,TRBD1,CASSLGDREAYGYTF,TGTGCCAGCAGCTTGGGGGACAGGGAGGCCTATGGCTACACCTTC
TRBV19,NA,TRBJ1-4,NA,CASSPAPERKLFF,TGTGCCAGTAGTCCGGCCCCAGAACGAAAACTGTTTTTT
TRBV5-1,NA,TRBJ2-5,TRBD2,CASSSGAGGGQETQYF,TGCGCCAGCAGCTCAGGGGCGGGGGGCGGTCAAGAGACCCAGTACTTC
TRBV6-4,NA,TRBJ2-2,TRBD1,CASLSAGGADGELFF,TGTGCCAGTCTTTCCGCAGGGGGCGCGGACGGGGAGCTGTTTTTT
TRBV5-1,NA,TRBJ2-7,NA,CASSLESDSYEQYF,TGCGCCAGCAGCTTGGAGAGTGACTCCTACGAGCAGTACTTC
TRBV7-2,NA,TRBJ1-6,NA,CASSLLVSGLLHF,TGTGCCAGCAGCTTATTGGTCTCTGGACTCCTCCACTTT
TRBV18,NA,TRBJ2-2,NA,CASSPNQQWAQSTGELFF,TGTGCCAGCTCACCTAATCAACAGTGGGCGCAGAGCACCGGGGAGCTGTTTTTT
TRBV30,NA,TRBJ2-7,NA,CAWSRGPKGPSSYEQYF,TGTGCCTGGAGTCGGGGACCCAAGGGGCCTTCCTCCTACGAGCAGTACTTC